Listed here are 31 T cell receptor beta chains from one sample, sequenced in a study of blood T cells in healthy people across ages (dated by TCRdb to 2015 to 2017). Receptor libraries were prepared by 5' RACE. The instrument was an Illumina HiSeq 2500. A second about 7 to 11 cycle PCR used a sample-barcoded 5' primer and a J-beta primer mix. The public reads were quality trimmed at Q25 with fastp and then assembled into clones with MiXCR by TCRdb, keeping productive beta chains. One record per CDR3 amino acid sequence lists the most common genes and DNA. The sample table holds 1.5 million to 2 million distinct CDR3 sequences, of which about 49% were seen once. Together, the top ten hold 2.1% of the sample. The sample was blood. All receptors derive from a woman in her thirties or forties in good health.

The CDR3 DNA follows: TGCAGTGCTTTTAGGGGGGGGGCCGTTCCAGAGACCCAGTACTTC. It is translated as CSAFRGGAVPETQYF. This sequence joins TRBV20-1 and TRBJ2-5; TRBD2 is a possible D gene (7 bases). The CDR3 totals 15 residues. Trimming cost V 5 bases and J 4 bases, with 20 bases left between them. Germline V gene data show CDR1 as DFQATT and CDR2 as SNEGSKA (reference sequence).

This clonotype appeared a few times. The CDR3, as DNA: TGCAGTGCTGAAACTAGCGGGGGTAATGAGCAGTTCTTC. It codes for CSAETSGGNEQFF. The V gene is TRBV20-1, the J gene TRBJ2-1; 11 bases fit TRBD2. V trimming: 5 bases; J trimming: 7 bases; junction bases outside the gene matches: 4. CDR1 and CDR2 (germline): DFQATT, SNEGSKA (reference sequence). The CDR3 has 13 amino acids.

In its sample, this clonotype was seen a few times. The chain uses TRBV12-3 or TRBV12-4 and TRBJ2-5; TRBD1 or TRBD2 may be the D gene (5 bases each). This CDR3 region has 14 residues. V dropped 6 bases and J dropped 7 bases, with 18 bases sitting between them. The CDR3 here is CASSPPGPRGTQYF. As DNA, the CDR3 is TGTGCCAGCAGCCCCCCGGGGCCTAGGGGGACCCAGTACTTC.

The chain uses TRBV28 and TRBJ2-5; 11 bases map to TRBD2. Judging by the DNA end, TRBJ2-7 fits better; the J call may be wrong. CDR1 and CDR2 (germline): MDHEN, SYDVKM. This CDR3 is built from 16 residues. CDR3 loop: CASSSGLAGLGVEQYF. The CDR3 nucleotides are TGTGCCAGCAGTTCCGGACTAGCGGGCTTGGGAGTCGAGCAGTACTTC.

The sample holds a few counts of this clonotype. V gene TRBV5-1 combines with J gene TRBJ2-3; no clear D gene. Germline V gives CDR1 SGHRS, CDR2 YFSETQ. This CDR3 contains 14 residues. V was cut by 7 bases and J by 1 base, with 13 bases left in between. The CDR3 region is CASGIDRGTDTQYF. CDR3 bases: TGCGCCAGCGGAATAGACCGAGGCACAGATACGCAGTATTTT. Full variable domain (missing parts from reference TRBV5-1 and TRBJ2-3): KAGVTQTPRYLIKTRGQQVTLSCSPISGHRSVSWYQQTPGQGLQFLFEYFSETQRNKGNFPGRFSGRQFSNSRSEMNVSTLELGDSALYLCASGIDRGTDTQYFGPGTRLTVL.

CDR3 in DNA: TGCGCCAGCAGCCCGGACAACAATGAGCAGTTCTTC. This gives the protein CASSPDNNEQFF. This chain connects TRBV5-1 to TRBJ2-1; TRBD1 is a possible D gene (5 bases). CDR1 SGHRS and CDR2 YFSETQ come from the germline V gene. V lost 4 bases and J 5 bases, leaving 7 bases between the germline ends. The CDR3 is 12 amino acids.

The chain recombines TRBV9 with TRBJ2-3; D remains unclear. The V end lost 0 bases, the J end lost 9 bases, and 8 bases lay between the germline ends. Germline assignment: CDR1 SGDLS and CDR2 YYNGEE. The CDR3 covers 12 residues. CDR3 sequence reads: CASSVGQGTQYF. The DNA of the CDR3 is TGTGCCAGCAGCGTAGGACAAGGCACGCAGTATTTT.

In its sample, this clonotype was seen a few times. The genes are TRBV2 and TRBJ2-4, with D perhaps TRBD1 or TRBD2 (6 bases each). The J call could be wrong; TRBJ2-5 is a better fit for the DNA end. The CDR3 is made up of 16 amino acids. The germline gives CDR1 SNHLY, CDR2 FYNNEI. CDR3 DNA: TGTGCCAGCAGTGTCAGGGGAAGCGGGTTAAAGGAGACCCAGTACTTC. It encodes CASSVRGSGLKETQYF.

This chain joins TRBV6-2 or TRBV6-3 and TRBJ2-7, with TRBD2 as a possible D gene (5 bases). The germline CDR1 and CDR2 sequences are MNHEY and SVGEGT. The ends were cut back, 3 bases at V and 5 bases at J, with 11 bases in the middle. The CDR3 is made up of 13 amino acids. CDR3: CASSYPGSDEQYF. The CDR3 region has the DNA TGTGCCAGCAGTTATCCGGGGTCCGACGAGCAGTACTTC.

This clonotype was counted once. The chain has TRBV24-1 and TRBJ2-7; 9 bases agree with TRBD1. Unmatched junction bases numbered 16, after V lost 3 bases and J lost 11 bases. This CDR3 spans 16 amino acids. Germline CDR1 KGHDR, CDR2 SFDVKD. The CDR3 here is CATSDVGQGYGETKYF. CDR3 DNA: TGTGCCACCAGTGATGTAGGACAGGGGTATGGGGAGACCAAGTACTTC.

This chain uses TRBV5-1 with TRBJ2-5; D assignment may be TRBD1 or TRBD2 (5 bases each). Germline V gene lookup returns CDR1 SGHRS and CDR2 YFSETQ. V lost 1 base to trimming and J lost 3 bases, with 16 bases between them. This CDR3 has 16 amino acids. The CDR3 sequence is CASSLSIPGAKETQYF. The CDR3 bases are TGCGCCAGCAGCTTGTCGATTCCCGGGGCTAAAGAGACCCAGTACTTC.

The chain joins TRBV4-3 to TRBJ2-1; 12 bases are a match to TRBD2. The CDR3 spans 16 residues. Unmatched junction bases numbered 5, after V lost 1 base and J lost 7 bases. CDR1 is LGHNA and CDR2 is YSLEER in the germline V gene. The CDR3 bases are TGCGCCAGCAGCCAAGGAAGGACTAGCGGGATAAATGAGCAGTTCTTC. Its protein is CASSQGRTSGINEQFF.

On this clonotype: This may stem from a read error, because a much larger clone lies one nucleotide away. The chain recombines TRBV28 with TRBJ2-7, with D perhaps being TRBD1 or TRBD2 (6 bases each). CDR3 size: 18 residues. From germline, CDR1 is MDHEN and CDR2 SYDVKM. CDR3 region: CAGSLPGKTGGLSYEQYF. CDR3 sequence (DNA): TGTGCCGGCAGTTTACCTGGGAAGACAGGCGGACTATCCTACGAGCAGTACTTC.

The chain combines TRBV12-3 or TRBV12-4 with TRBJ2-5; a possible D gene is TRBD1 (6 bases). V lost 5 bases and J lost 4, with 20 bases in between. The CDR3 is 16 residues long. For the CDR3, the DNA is TGTGCCAGCAGTCGATACCAGGGGATCGAGGGAGAGACCCAGTACTTC. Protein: CASSRYQGIEGETQYF.

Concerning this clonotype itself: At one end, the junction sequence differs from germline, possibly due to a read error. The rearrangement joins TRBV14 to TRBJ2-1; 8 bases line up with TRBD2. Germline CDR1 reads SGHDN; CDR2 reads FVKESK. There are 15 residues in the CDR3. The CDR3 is CASNQRRGGYNEQFF. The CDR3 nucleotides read TGTGCCAGCAACCAACGACGGGGGGGATACAATGAGCAGTTCTTC. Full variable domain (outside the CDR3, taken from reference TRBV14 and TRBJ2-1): EAGVTQFPSHSVIEKGQTVTLRCDPISGHDNLYWYRRVMGKEIKFLLHFVKESKQDESGMPNNRFLAERTGGTYSTLKVQPAELEDSGVYFCASNQRRGGYNEQFFGPGTRLTVL.

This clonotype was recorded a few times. CDR3 sequence reads: CASSFSGQGGNEQYF. CDR3 sequence (DNA): TGCGCCAGCAGCTTTTCGGGACAGGGCGGAAACGAGCAGTACTTC. V is TRBV5-1 and J is TRBJ2-7; 9 bases align to TRBD1. V was clipped by 2 bases and J by 5 bases; unmatched bases: 8. This CDR3 contains 15 residues. Germline CDR1 SGHRS, CDR2 YFSETQ.

The CDR3 is CASTQDYNEQFF. CDR3 nucleotide sequence: TGTGCCAGCACCCAGGACTACAATGAGCAGTTCTTC. The chain uses TRBV2 and TRBJ2-1; no clear D gene. Germline V lookup: CDR1 SNHLY, CDR2 FYNNEI. Trimming cost V 7 bases and J 3 bases, with 7 bases left between them. This CDR3 spans 12 amino acids.

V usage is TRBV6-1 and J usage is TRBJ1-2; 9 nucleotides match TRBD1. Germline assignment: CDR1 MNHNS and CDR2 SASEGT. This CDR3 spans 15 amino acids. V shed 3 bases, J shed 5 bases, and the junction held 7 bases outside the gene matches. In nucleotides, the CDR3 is TGTGCCAGCAGTGATACAGGGGGCCACGGATATGGCTACACCTTC. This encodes CASSDTGGHGYGYTF.

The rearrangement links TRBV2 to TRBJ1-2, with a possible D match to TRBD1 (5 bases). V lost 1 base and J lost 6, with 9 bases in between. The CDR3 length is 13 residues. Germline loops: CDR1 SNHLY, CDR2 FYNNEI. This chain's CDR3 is CASSEGGADGYTF. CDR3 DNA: TGTGCCAGCAGTGAAGGGGGCGCGGATGGCTACACCTTC.

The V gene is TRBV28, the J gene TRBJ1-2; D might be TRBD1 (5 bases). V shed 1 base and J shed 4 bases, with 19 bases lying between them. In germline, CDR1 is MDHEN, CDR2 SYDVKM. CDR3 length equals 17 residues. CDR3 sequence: CASSLYGHRRLVYGYTF. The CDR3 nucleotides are TGTGCCAGCAGTTTATACGGACATAGGCGACTAGTCTATGGCTACACCTTC.

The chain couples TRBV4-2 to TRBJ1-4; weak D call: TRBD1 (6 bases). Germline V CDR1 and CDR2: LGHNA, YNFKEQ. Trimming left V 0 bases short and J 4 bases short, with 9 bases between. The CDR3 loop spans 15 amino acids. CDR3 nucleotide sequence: TGTGCCAGCAGCCAAGACTTACAGGGTAATGAAAAACTGTTTTTT. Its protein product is CASSQDLQGNEKLFF.

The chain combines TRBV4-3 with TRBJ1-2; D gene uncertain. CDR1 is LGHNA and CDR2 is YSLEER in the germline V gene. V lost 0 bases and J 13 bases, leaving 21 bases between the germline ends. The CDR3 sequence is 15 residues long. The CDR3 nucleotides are TGCGCCAGCAGCCAAGATCCGAAGATCGTAACCAGCCTCACCTTC. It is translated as CASSQDPKIVTSLTF.

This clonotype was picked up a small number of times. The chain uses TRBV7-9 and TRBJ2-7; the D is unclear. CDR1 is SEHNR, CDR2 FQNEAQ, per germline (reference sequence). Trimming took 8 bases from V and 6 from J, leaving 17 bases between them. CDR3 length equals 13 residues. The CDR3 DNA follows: TGTGCCAGCTCCAAGACGGCTACGAGCGAGCAGTACTTC. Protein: CASSKTATSEQYF.

The CDR3 DNA reads TGTGCCAGCAGCCGGTCCCTCAGGGAGACCCAGTACTTC. Its protein product is CASSRSLRETQYF. The chain recombines TRBV27 with TRBJ2-5, with D unresolved. Trimming cost V 6 bases and J 5 bases, with 13 bases left between them. Per germline, CDR1 MNHEY and CDR2 SMNVEV (reference sequence). The CDR3 totals 13 residues.

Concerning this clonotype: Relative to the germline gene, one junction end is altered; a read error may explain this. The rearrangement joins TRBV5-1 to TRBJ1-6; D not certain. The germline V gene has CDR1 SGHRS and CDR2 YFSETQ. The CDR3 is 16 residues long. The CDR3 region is CASSLGDTNYNSPPHF. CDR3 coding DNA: TGCGCCAGCAGCTTAGGAGACACCAACTATAATTCACCCCCCCACTTT.

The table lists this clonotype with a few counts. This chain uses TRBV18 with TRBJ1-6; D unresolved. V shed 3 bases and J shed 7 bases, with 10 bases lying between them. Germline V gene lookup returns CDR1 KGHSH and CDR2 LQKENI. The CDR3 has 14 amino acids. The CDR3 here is CASSPGLKNSPLHF. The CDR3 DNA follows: TGTGCCAGCTCACCCGGCCTGAAAAATTCACCCCTCCACTTT.

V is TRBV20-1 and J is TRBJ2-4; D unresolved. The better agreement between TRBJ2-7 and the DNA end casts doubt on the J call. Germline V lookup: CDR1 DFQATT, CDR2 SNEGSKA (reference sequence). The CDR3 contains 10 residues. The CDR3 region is CSARFHEQYF. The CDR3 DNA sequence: TGCAGTGCTAGGTTTCACGAGCAGTACTTC.

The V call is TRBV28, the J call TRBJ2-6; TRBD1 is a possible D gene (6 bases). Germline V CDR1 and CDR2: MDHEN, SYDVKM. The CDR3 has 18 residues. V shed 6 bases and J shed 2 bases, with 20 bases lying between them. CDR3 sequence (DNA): TGTGCCAGCAGGACCAGACAGGTATCCAATACTGGGGCCAACGTCCTGACTTTC. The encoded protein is CASRTRQVSNTGANVLTF.

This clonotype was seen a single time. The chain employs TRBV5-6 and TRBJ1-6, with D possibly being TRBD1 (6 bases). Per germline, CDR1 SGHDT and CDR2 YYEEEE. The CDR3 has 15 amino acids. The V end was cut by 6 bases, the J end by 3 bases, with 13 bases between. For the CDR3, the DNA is TGTGCCAGCAACCGACAGGCCCGCTATAATTCACCCCTCCACTTT. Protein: CASNRQARYNSPLHF.

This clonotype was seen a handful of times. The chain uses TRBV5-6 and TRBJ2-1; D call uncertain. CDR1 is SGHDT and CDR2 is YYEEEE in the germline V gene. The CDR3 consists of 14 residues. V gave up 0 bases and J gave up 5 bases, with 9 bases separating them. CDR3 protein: CASSLVTTHNEQFF. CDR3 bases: TGTGCCAGCAGCTTGGTTACGACTCACAATGAGCAGTTCTTC.

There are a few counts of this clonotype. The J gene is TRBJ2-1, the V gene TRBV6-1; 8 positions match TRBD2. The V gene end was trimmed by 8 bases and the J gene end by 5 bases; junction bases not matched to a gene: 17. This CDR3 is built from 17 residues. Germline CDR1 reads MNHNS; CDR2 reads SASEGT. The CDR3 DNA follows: TGTGCCAGCCAAAGGAGCGGGGAACTAGCGGAGAACAATGAGCAGTTCTTC. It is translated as CASQRSGELAENNEQFF.